This TCR beta chain emerged from a study of T cell repertoires in cytomegalovirus infection. Overall study context: Well-studied HLA-B-restricted CMV epitopes were used in the study alongside recently identified HLA-C-restricted ones. Both a matching HLA type and CMV infection were indicated by public TCR beta signatures. General observations from the study: Cumulative public TCR beta family frequency identified CMV carriers with the relevant HLA. In two of eight donors, the top clonotype was HLA-C-restricted CMV-specific.

TCRdb re-analysed the reads in MiXCR, keeping a single row per CDR3 protein. The repertoire holds more than 300,000 distinct CDR3 sequences, with roughly 34% as singletons. V was clipped by 4 bases and J by 5 bases; unmatched bases: 12. The germline V gene has CDR1 MGHRA and CDR2 YSYEKL. This CDR3 comprises 17 residues. This clonotype has a handful of counts. Its antigen is not known. This chain connects TRBV4-1 to TRBJ2-1; the match to TRBD2 covers 9 bases. This clonotype was sampled from a human donor in good health (CMV status not recorded). Some clones in this sample may be carry-over from other donors' samples. The sample was cultured PBMCs, taken from culture after CMV antigen stimulation. The CDR3 loop reads CASSPTDRGGVDNEQFF. CDR3 bases: TGCGCCAGCAGCCCTACAGACCGCGGGGGGGTCGACAATGAGCAGTTCTTC.